One and the same sample provided the 32 T cell receptor beta chains below, sequenced in a study of cytomegalovirus exposure and HLA in healthy donors. 60 Vbeta and 13 Jbeta primers were used in PCR. Sequencing was performed with immunoSEQ multiplex PCR; in TCRdb, only in-frame clones are kept and a portion is missing. The sample lists 150,000 to 200,000 clones, 75% to 90% occurring once. Sequences were obtained from PBMCs. The origin of the receptors is a male donor in good health and CMV-seropositive.

J is TRBJ2-1 and V is TRBV19; TRBD2 might be the D (6 bases). The germline V gene encodes CDR1 LNHDA and CDR2 SQIVND (reference sequence). The germline V and J ends were trimmed by 0 bases and 7 bases, with 13 bases remaining between them. CDR3 length equals 15 residues. CDR3 in amino acids: CASSIDLPSGNEQFF. The CDR3 DNA follows: TGTGCCAGTAGTATAGATCTTCCCAGCGGGAATGAGCAGTTCTTC.

The V call is TRBV30, the J call TRBJ2-5, with D possibly being TRBD1 (5 bases). CDR3 length: 13 amino acids. V was shortened by 5 bases and J by 9 bases, with 19 bases between the two germline ends. Germline loops: CDR1 GTSNPN, CDR2 SVGIG (reference sequence). The CDR3 coding sequence is TGTGCCTGGGTAACCGCGGCCTCAGGGCCCCAGTACTTC. Protein product: CAWVTAASGPQYF.

V usage is TRBV19 and J usage is TRBJ1-5; 8 nucleotides match TRBD1. V was clipped by 4 bases and J by 6 bases; unmatched bases: 5. The CDR3 runs 14 residues. Looked up from germline, CDR1 is LNHDA and CDR2 is SQIVND (reference sequence). CDR3 bases: TGTGCCAGTAGTAGGGACAGGCTAACTCAGCCCCAGCATTTT. Protein sequence: CASSRDRLTQPQHF. The full variable domain, in which reference TRBV19 and TRBJ1-5 provide the parts outside the CDR3, is DGGITQSPKYLFRKEGQNVTLSCEQNLNHDAMYWYRQDPGQGLRLIYYSQIVNDFQKGDIAEGYSVSREKKESFPLTVTSAQKNPTAFYLCASSRDRLTQPQHFGDGTRLSIL.

V is TRBV30 and J is TRBJ2-1, with D unresolved. Germline assignment: CDR1 GTSNPN and CDR2 SVGIG (reference sequence). This CDR3 region has 11 residues. V shed 0 bases and J shed 9 bases, with 6 bases lying between them. CDR3 DNA sequence: TGTGCCTGGAGTGTATACGGTGAGCAGTTCTTC. Translation gives CAWSVYGEQFF.

The chain employs TRBV27 and TRBJ1-3; no clear D. Germline CDR1 MNHEY, CDR2 SMNVEV (reference sequence). CDR3 length equals 14 residues. With 7 bases removed from V and 2 bases from J, the gap between germline ends came to 12 bases. The CDR3 DNA sequence: TGTGCCAGCACCACCCTGGGCGCTGGAAACACCATATATTTT. This encodes CASTTLGAGNTIYF.

V usage is TRBV13 and J usage is TRBJ2-7; TRBD2 might be the D (7 bases). The germline V and J ends were trimmed by 5 bases and 1 base, with 15 bases remaining between them. Looked up from germline, CDR1 is PRHDT and CDR2 is FYEKMQ (reference sequence). The CDR3 is 15 amino acids. The chain's CDR3 is CASSRGGGSSYEQYF. CDR3 DNA: TGTGCCAGCAGCAGAGGGGGGGGATCTTCCTACGAGCAGTACTTC.

CDR3 DNA sequence: TGTGCCAGCAGTTTCTCCCCCCTAGCGGGAGCTCACAATGAGCAGTTCTTC. This codes for CASSFSPLAGAHNEQFF. The chain combines TRBV28 with TRBJ2-1; 10 nucleotides align to TRBD2. V was clipped by 3 bases and J by 5 bases; unmatched bases: 10. The CDR3 contains 17 residues. From germline, CDR1 is MDHEN and CDR2 SYDVKM.

This clone was counted a few times. J is TRBJ2-1 and V is TRBV6-4; TRBD2 agrees at 7 bases. CDR1 is MRHNA, CDR2 SNTAGT, per germline. J gave up 0 bases and V 3 bases, and 8 bases lay outside the gene matches. CDR3 length: 17 amino acids. The CDR3 is CASSEASGYSSYNEQFF. The CDR3, as DNA: TGTGCCAGCAGTGAGGCTAGCGGTTATAGCTCCTACAATGAGCAGTTCTTC.

V usage is TRBV5-6 and J usage is TRBJ2-3, with 10 bases fitting TRBD2. V gave up 0 bases and J gave up 9 bases; unmatched junction bases: 7. Per germline, CDR1 SGHDT and CDR2 YYEEEE. This CDR3 has 15 amino acids. The CDR3 loop is CASSLGLAGERTQYF. CDR3 bases: TGTGCCAGCAGCTTGGGGCTAGCGGGAGAGCGCACGCAGTATTTT.

This sequence joins TRBV28 and TRBJ1-5; 7 positions agree with TRBD1. The germline V gene encodes CDR1 MDHEN and CDR2 SYDVKM. Trimming removed 4 bases from V and 0 bases from J; junction bases left unmatched: 9. The CDR3 is 17 amino acids. The CDR3 protein is CASSYAGGKYSNQPQHF. The CDR3 DNA sequence: TGTGCCAGCAGTTACGCAGGGGGGAAGTATAGCAATCAGCCCCAGCATTTT.

The chain joins TRBV7-9 to TRBJ1-5; 9 bases fit TRBD1. This CDR3 region has 15 residues. Looked up from germline, CDR1 is SEHNR and CDR2 is FQNEAQ (reference sequence). V was pared by 5 bases and J by 4 bases, with 6 bases of the junction left unmatched. CDR3 nucleotide sequence: TGTGCCAGCAGCCCGGACAGGGGAGGGAATCAGCCCCAGCATTTT. Translation gives CASSPDRGGNQPQHF.

The chain joins TRBV7-2 to TRBJ2-7; 7 bases match TRBD2. The CDR3 runs to 15 residues. Unmatched junction bases numbered 13, after V lost 9 bases and J lost 2 bases. Germline CDR1 SGHTA, CDR2 FQGNSA. The CDR3 protein is CASSRSGGSPYEQYF. In DNA form, the CDR3 reads TGTGCCAGTAGCCGTTCTGGCGGGAGTCCCTACGAGCAGTACTTC.

The chain carries TRBV30 and TRBJ1-5; D is possibly TRBD1 (6 bases). The CDR3 totals 13 residues. Deletions cut 0 bases from V and 7 bases from J, with 10 bases between. Germline-derived CDR1 and CDR2 are GTSNPN and SVGIG (reference sequence). The CDR3, as DNA: TGTGCCTGGAGTGTACGGGGGGCCCAGCCCCAGCATTTT. Its translation is CAWSVRGAQPQHF.

The chain links TRBV7-9 to TRBJ1-2; 9 positions match TRBD1. J gave up 4 bases and V 5 bases, and 2 bases lay outside the gene matches. CDR1 is SEHNR and CDR2 is FQNEAQ in the germline V gene (reference sequence). This CDR3 spans 13 amino acids. The CDR3 region is CASSAQGAYGYTF. CDR3 sequence (DNA): TGTGCCAGCAGCGCACAGGGGGCCTATGGCTACACCTTC.

This clone appeared a few times. This chain connects TRBV30 to TRBJ2-2, with D possibly matching TRBD2 (5 bases). Trimming pared 1 base from V and 1 base from J, leaving 7 bases between. Germline values: CDR1 GTSNPN, CDR2 SVGIG (reference sequence). The CDR3 covers 14 residues. The CDR3 protein is CAWSGLLNTGELFF. The CDR3 bases are TGTGCCTGGAGTGGACTATTGAACACCGGGGAGCTGTTTTTT.

V gene TRBV7-2 combines with J gene TRBJ2-3; 8 nucleotides agree with TRBD2. With 1 base clipped from V and 2 bases from J, the junction kept 8 bases outside the gene matches. This CDR3 comprises 17 residues. Germline lookup yields CDR1 SGHTA and CDR2 FQGNSA. Here the CDR3 reads CASSLEAGGPHTDTQYF. The CDR3 coding sequence is TGTGCCAGCAGCTTAGAGGCGGGAGGCCCCCACACAGATACGCAGTATTTT.

In the case of this clone: The sample holds other DNA sequences that translate to the same CDR3. This chain joins TRBV14 and TRBJ2-5; D remains unclear. This CDR3 is built from 14 residues. Germline V CDR1 and CDR2: SGHDN, FVKESK. V was clipped by 0 bases and J by 1 base, with 6 bases between them. Written as DNA, the CDR3 is TGTGCCAGCAGCCAAGAGTACAGCCAAGAGACCCAGTACTTC. This encodes CASSQEYSQETQYF.

The rearrangement joins TRBV30 to TRBJ1-1, with D uncertain. Germline lookup yields CDR1 GTSNPN and CDR2 SVGIG (reference sequence). V was cut by 3 bases and J by 3 bases, with 11 bases left in between. The CDR3 totals 13 residues. CDR3 sequence reads: CAWSQRADTEAFF. The DNA for the CDR3 is TGTGCCTGGAGCCAGCGGGCAGACACTGAAGCTTTCTTT.

This chain connects TRBV28 to TRBJ2-7; 7 bases align to TRBD2. The CDR3 length is 14 residues. V lost 6 bases, J lost 0 bases, and 5 bases stayed unmatched. Germline V gives CDR1 MDHEN, CDR2 SYDVKM. The CDR3 loop reads CASRAGGSSYEQYF. Here the CDR3 DNA reads TGTGCCAGCAGGGCCGGGGGGAGCTCCTACGAGCAGTACTTC. Together with reference TRBV28 and TRBJ2-7, the CDR3 gives the full variable domain: DVKVTQSSRYLVKRTGEKVFLECVQDMDHENMFWYRQDPGLGLRLIYFSYDVKMKEKGDIPEGYSVSREKKERFSLILESASTNQTSMYLCASRAGGSSYEQYFGPGTRLTVT.

Comments on this clone: The junction and the germline gene differ at one end; a read error may be behind it. This chain connects TRBV7-9 to TRBJ2-3; 8 bases line up with TRBD2. This CDR3 has 14 amino acids. Germline assignment: CDR1 SEHNR and CDR2 FQNEAQ (reference sequence). In DNA, the CDR3 is TGTTCCAGCAGCTCTACTAGCGGTGGGGATACGCAGTATTTT. As protein: CSSSSTSGGDTQYF.

The chain couples TRBV7-2 to TRBJ2-7; D is unclear. V shed 1 base and J shed 3 bases, with 7 bases lying between them. There are 13 residues in the CDR3. The germline gives CDR1 SGHTA, CDR2 FQGNSA. The CDR3 bases are TGTGCCAGCAGCTTAGGTGTCGGCTACGAGCAGTACTTC. Protein product: CASSLGVGYEQYF.

The V and J genes are TRBV18 and TRBJ1-2, with unresolved D. Germline V gene data show CDR1 as KGHSH and CDR2 as LQKENI. V gave up 2 bases and J gave up 0 bases, with 7 bases separating them. The CDR3 spans 14 residues. The CDR3 spells CASSPVITNYGYTF. DNA of the CDR3: TGTGCCAGCTCACCAGTAATAACTAACTATGGCTACACCTTC.

The CDR3 sequence: CASPLGAGWTDTQYF. In DNA form, the CDR3 reads TGTGCCAGCCCCTTGGGAGCGGGATGGACAGATACGCAGTATTTT. The chain joins TRBV2 to TRBJ2-3; TRBD2 agrees at 7 bases. The CDR3 length is 15 residues. Trimming cost V 8 bases and J 3 bases; bases outside gene matches: 11. Germline V gives CDR1 SNHLY, CDR2 FYNNEI.

This clone was seen only a few times. The chain links TRBV27 to TRBJ2-7, with D possibly matching TRBD2 (6 bases). V gave up 4 bases and J gave up 2 bases, with 12 bases separating them. Germline-derived CDR1 and CDR2 are MNHEY and SMNVEV (reference sequence). CDR3 length: 14 amino acids. The CDR3 region is CASSSPGEAYEQYF. Here the CDR3 DNA reads TGTGCCAGCAGTTCCCCGGGAGAAGCCTACGAGCAGTACTTC.

The chain has TRBV29-1 and TRBJ2-1; 7 bases are shared with TRBD2. Losses at the gene ends were 3 bases for V and 3 bases for J; bases not matched to a gene: 8. Germline V CDR1 and CDR2: SQVTM, ANQGSEA. CDR3 length: 15 residues. The CDR3 DNA reads TGCAGCGTTGAGGATCCTAGCGGATTCTACAATGAGCAGTTCTTC. It specifies CSVEDPSGFYNEQFF.

The chain employs TRBV5-6 and TRBJ1-1, with 9 bases fitting TRBD1. There are 16 residues in the CDR3. Germline assignment: CDR1 SGHDT and CDR2 YYEEEE. V lost 3 bases to trimming and J lost 0 bases; unmatched junction nucleotides: 6. The CDR3 DNA sequence: TGTGCCAGCAGCTCTGGGACAGGGAGGATGAACACTGAAGCTTTCTTT. Translated, it gives CASSSGTGRMNTEAFF.

The J gene is TRBJ2-5, the V gene TRBV11-3, with unresolved D. The last part of the DNA fits TRBJ2-7 better; the J call may be wrong. Germline CDR1 is SGHNT and CDR2 is YENEEA. The CDR3 covers 13 residues. The CDR3 spells CASSSRGGYEQYF. The CDR3 DNA reads as TGTGCCAGCAGCTCTAGAGGCGGTTACGAGCAGTACTTC.

This sequence joins TRBV9 and TRBJ2-2; 11 nucleotides line up with TRBD2. Germline V gene sequence: CDR1 SGDLS, CDR2 YYNGEE. The CDR3 totals 13 residues. V was clipped by 7 bases and J by 4 bases; unmatched bases: 0. CDR3 sequence: CASLAGGTGELFF. Here the CDR3 DNA reads TGTGCCAGCCTAGCGGGAGGCACCGGGGAGCTGTTTTTT.

The J gene is TRBJ1-3, the V gene TRBV5-1; D gene ambiguous. The CDR3 sequence is 14 residues long. Germline V gene data show CDR1 as SGHRS and CDR2 as YFSETQ. V lost 3 bases and J lost 4, with 11 bases in between. The chain's CDR3 is CASSWGDLGNTIYF. CDR3 DNA sequence: TGCGCCAGCAGCTGGGGAGATCTCGGAAACACCATATATTTT. Filled out from reference TRBV5-1 and TRBJ1-3, the complete variable domain reads KAGVTQTPRYLIKTRGQQVTLSCSPISGHRSVSWYQQTPGQGLQFLFEYFSETQRNKGNFPGRFSGRQFSNSRSEMNVSTLELGDSALYLCASSWGDLGNTIYFGEGSWLTVV.

The CDR3 reads CASRSDRLNTEAFF. In nucleotides, the CDR3 is TGTGCCAGCAGATCTGACAGATTGAACACTGAAGCTTTCTTT. V is TRBV6-4 and J is TRBJ1-1; tentative D call: TRBD1 (5 bases). Between the trimmed V and J ends, which lost 6 bases and 0 bases, there was a span of 11 bases. The CDR3 covers 14 residues. Germline loops: CDR1 MRHNA, CDR2 SNTAGT.

This clone was seen just once. The chain links TRBV14 to TRBJ2-7, with 8 bases matching TRBD1. The CDR3 runs 17 residues. V was pared by 1 base and J by 1 base, with 9 bases of the junction left unmatched. CDR1 is SGHDN and CDR2 is FVKESK in the germline V gene. The CDR3 loop is CASSQGERTGRSYEQYF. CDR3 nucleotides: TGTGCCAGCAGCCAAGGGGAGAGGACAGGGAGGTCCTACGAGCAGTACTTC.

V and J are TRBV13 and TRBJ2-5, with 7 bases that match TRBD1. The better agreement between TRBJ2-7 and the DNA end casts doubt on the J call. CDR1 and CDR2 from the germline V gene are PRHDT and FYEKMQ (reference sequence). The CDR3 is 14 residues long. The DNA for the CDR3 is TGTGCCAGCAGCGCTAAGACAGGGATCCACGAGCAGTACTTC. Protein product: CASSAKTGIHEQYF.